These T cell receptor beta chains were read from a single sample in a study of patients and donors after allogeneic stem cell transplantation. TCRdb ran MiXCR on the RT-PCR reads and lists one entry per CDR3 protein. This table has fewer than 180,000 distinct CDR3 sequences, about two fifths appearing once. The sequenced sample was blood, either unsorted or a sorted T cell fraction (not recorded which). The source is a human donor who was either an allogeneic HSCT recipient or a stem cell or donor lymphocyte infusion donor (not recorded which). It is not recorded whose cells these are; they may come from a transplant donor. Each CDR3 is given with its conserved first and last residue. D genes are given only for firm matches. Clone sizes are given selectively: once, few, many, or a class where the clone is expanded.

D gene: TRBD2; J gene: TRBJ2-1; V gene: TRBV9; clone size: .; CDR3 DNA: TGTGCCAGCAGCGCTAGGACTAGCGGGGGGACCTTCTACAATGAGCAGTTCTTC; CDR3 protein: CASSARTSGGTFYNEQFF
D gene: .; J gene: TRBJ2-5; V gene: TRBV6-6; clone size: .; CDR3 DNA: TGTGCCAGCAGTTACAGACTCCAAGAGACCCAGTACTTC; CDR3 protein: CASSYRLQETQYF
D gene: TRBD2; J gene: TRBJ2-1; V gene: TRBV5-1; clone size: few; CDR3 DNA: TGCGCCAGCAGCTTGGGCCTAGCGGGGGTGAACAATGAGCAGTTCTTC; CDR3 protein: CASSLGLAGVNNEQFF
D gene: .; J gene: TRBJ2-1; V gene: TRBV28; clone size: .; CDR3 DNA: TGTGCCAGCAGACCCCCGGGCACTCTAGGCAATGAGCAGTTCTTC; CDR3 protein: CASRPPGTLGNEQFF
D gene: .; J gene: TRBJ2-2; V gene: TRBV7-8; clone size: .; CDR3 DNA: TGTGCCAGCAGCCCCGGAGGGGGCGGGGAGCTGTTTTTT; CDR3 protein: CASSPGGGGELFF
D gene: TRBD2; J gene: TRBJ2-3; V gene: TRBV9; clone size: few; CDR3 DNA: TGTGCCAGCAGCGTAGGCGCTAGCGGGAGCACAGATACGCAGTATTTT; CDR3 protein: CASSVGASGSTDTQYF
D gene: .; J gene: TRBJ2-3; V gene: TRBV11-2; clone size: few; CDR3 DNA: TGTGCCAGCAGCCGACGGCAGGGCCTCACAGATACGCAGTATTTT; CDR3 protein: CASSRRQGLTDTQYF
D gene: .; J gene: TRBJ1-1; V gene: TRBV12-3/TRBV12-4; clone size: many; CDR3 DNA: TGTGCCAGCAGTTTTGGTAGAAGGGACACTGAAGCTTTCTTT; CDR3 protein: CASSFGRRDTEAFF
D gene: TRBD2; J gene: TRBJ2-7; V gene: TRBV15; clone size: .; CDR3 DNA: TGTGCCACCAGCAGAAGCCCCAAACTAGCGTCCTACGAGCAGTACTTC; CDR3 protein: CATSRSPKLASYEQYF
D gene: .; J gene: TRBJ1-3; V gene: TRBV12-3/TRBV12-4; clone size: many; CDR3 DNA: TGTGCCAGCAGTGATCTTAGGAGCTCTGGAAACACCATATATTTT; CDR3 protein: CASSDLRSSGNTIYF
D gene: TRBD1; J gene: TRBJ2-3; V gene: TRBV4-2; clone size: .; CDR3 DNA: TGTGCCAGCAGCTCACGACAGGGGGCCTCAGATACGCAGTATTTT; CDR3 protein: CASSSRQGASDTQYF
D gene: .; J gene: TRBJ1-4; V gene: TRBV5-1; clone size: few; CDR3 DNA: TGCGCCAGCAGCTTGGGGCAGCACAATGAAAAACTGTTTTTT; CDR3 protein: CASSLGQHNEKLFF
D gene: TRBD1; J gene: TRBJ1-2; V gene: TRBV11-2; clone size: .; CDR3 DNA: TGTGCCAGCAGCCCCTCGGGACAGGTGGGCAATGGCTACACCTTC; CDR3 protein: CASSPSGQVGNGYTF
D gene: .; J gene: TRBJ2-3; V gene: TRBV6-5; clone size: once; CDR3 DNA: TGTGCCAGCAGTTATACTCCAGGGGCTAGCACAGATACGCAGTATTTT; CDR3 protein: CASSYTPGASTDTQYF
D gene: .; J gene: TRBJ1-2; V gene: TRBV9; clone size: .; CDR3 DNA: TGTGCCAGCAGCGTAACAGGGAACTATGGCTACACCTTC; CDR3 protein: CASSVTGNYGYTF
D gene: .; J gene: TRBJ1-4; V gene: TRBV7-6; clone size: .; CDR3 DNA: TGTGCCAGCAGCTTCGGGACGGTAGATAAACTGTTTTTT; CDR3 protein: CASSFGTVDKLFF
D gene: .; J gene: TRBJ1-2; V gene: TRBV20-1; clone size: .; CDR3 DNA: TGCAGTGCCTGGGCAGGCCTTACTAACTATGGAGGCTACACCTTC; CDR3 protein: CSAWAGLTNYGGYTF